The entry below describes one T cell receptor beta chain. What it recognizes is unknown. This sample is drawn from a study of T-cell reconstitution after alpha-beta-depleted transplantation in children. During its preparation, the TCRbeta library received unique molecular identifiers. One entry per CDR3 protein, called by TCRdb with MiXCR from the PCR reads. This table holds about 78,000 distinct CDR3 sequences, 12% to 15% found once. Study-level findings and limits: Certain patients had high TCRbeta diversity at day 60, and it came from recipient T cells and thymic progenitors that survived. Reportedly, only several hundred clones from non-depleted graft cells drove alpha-beta T-cell counts at about two months. A year post-transplant, T-cell counts and diversity derived mostly from newly produced T cells.

Sequenced material: PBMCs, mostly from graft donor cells, taken 180 days after TCRalphabeta/CD19-depleted stem cell transplant. This receptor was taken from a male patient between 2 and 9 years old who had a stem cell transplant for acute lymphoblastic leukemia, so the T cells may come from the graft donor.

As DNA, the CDR3 is TGCAGTGCCTCTACAGATACGCAGTATTTT. It translates to CSASTDTQYF. This chain joins TRBV20-1 and TRBJ2-3; D is undetermined. This CDR3 spans 10 amino acids. The germline gives CDR1 DFQATT, CDR2 SNEGSKA (reference sequence). V lost 6 bases, J lost 3 bases, and 4 bases lay in between.